The 30 T cell receptor beta chains below come from one sample, sequenced in a study of shared clonotypes between healthy human individuals. Generated by immunoSEQ multiplex PCR, the TCRdb table keeps only in-frame clones and is missing some. The sample includes 2 million to 2.5 million clones, 85% to 95% of them seen just once. The sample taken for sequencing was naive CD4+ T cells from PBMCs. The sample's subset: CD45RA+ positively selected. Source of these receptors: a man aged 18 to 30 in good health. Some clones in this sample may be carry-over from other donors' samples.

The chain joins TRBV28 to TRBJ1-4; 10 nucleotides match TRBD1. After removal of 6 bases from V and 8 bases from J, the junction contained 6 bases not matched to a gene. In germline, CDR1 is MDHEN, CDR2 SYDVKM. The CDR3 contains 14 residues. The CDR3 loop reads CASRGDRGHEKLFF. As DNA, the CDR3 is TGTGCCAGCAGGGGAGACAGGGGGCACGAAAAACTGTTTTTT.

J is TRBJ2-7 and V is TRBV7-2, with 9 bases matching TRBD1. With 0 bases clipped from V and 1 base from J, the junction kept 10 bases outside the gene matches. The CDR3 spans 18 residues. Germline values: CDR1 SGHTA, CDR2 FQGNSA. The CDR3 region is CASSLARPKTGGSYEQYF. The CDR3 bases are TGTGCCAGCAGCTTAGCGCGCCCGAAGACAGGGGGGTCCTACGAGCAGTACTTC.

The J gene is TRBJ2-1, the V gene TRBV14; no definite D call. Germline V gene lookup returns CDR1 SGHDN and CDR2 FVKESK. The V and J ends lost 4 bases and 4 bases respectively, with 5 bases between them. The CDR3 runs 12 residues. CDR3 residues: CASSPEYNEQFF. The CDR3, as DNA: TGTGCCAGCAGCCCCGAATACAATGAGCAGTTCTTC.

As DNA, the CDR3 is TGCAGCGCCTCCGGGACTAGCGGGTACGAGCAGTACTTC. Protein: CSASGTSGYEQYF. The chain employs TRBV29-1 and TRBJ2-7, with 12 bases aligning to TRBD2. Germline-derived CDR1 and CDR2 are SQVTM and ANQGSEA. CDR3 length equals 13 residues. V gave up 7 bases and J gave up 4 bases; unmatched junction bases: 5.

The rearrangement uses TRBV6-6 and TRBJ1-3; D is unclear. In germline, CDR1 is MNHNY, CDR2 SVGAGI (reference sequence). Trimming cost V 4 bases and J 0 bases, with 7 bases left between them. This CDR3 region has 14 residues. The CDR3 here is CASSSRSSGNTIYF. The CDR3 region has the DNA TGTGCCAGCAGTTCCCGAAGCTCTGGAAACACCATATATTTT.

The V call is TRBV4-1, the J call TRBJ1-3, with a tentative D call TRBD1 (6 bases). The CDR3 is made up of 14 amino acids. With 1 base removed from V and 5 bases from J, the gap between germline ends came to 9 bases. Per the germline V gene, CDR1 is MGHRA and CDR2 is YSYEKL. The CDR3, as DNA: TGCGCCAGCAGCCAAGTGGGGGGCAGAAACACCATATATTTT. Amino acid sequence: CASSQVGGRNTIYF.

CDR3: CASSSRTGFYGYTF. DNA for the CDR3: TGTGCCAGCAGCTCTAGGACAGGGTTCTATGGCTACACCTTC. The V gene is TRBV5-4, the J gene TRBJ1-2, with 8 bases matching TRBD1. CDR1 SGHNT and CDR2 YYREEE come from the germline V gene (reference sequence). The CDR3 sequence is 14 residues long. J lost 4 bases, V lost 3 bases, and 5 bases had no gene match. The full variable domain, in which reference TRBV5-4 and TRBJ1-2 provide the parts outside the CDR3, is ETGVTQSPTHLIKTRGQQVTLRCSSQSGHNTVSWYQQALGQGPQFIFQYYREEENGRGNFPPRFSGLQFPNYSSELNVNALELDDSALYLCASSSRTGFYGYTFGSGTRLTVV.

The CDR3 DNA reads as TGTGCCAGCAGCTTACGGGCGGGAGGTGTGGAGACCCAGTACTTC. It is translated as CASSLRAGGVETQYF. The chain links TRBV7-2 to TRBJ2-5; 8 bases line up with TRBD2. Germline CDR1 reads SGHTA; CDR2 reads FQGNSA. CDR3 size: 15 residues. The V segment lost 2 bases and the J segment 5 bases; nucleotides outside the gene matches: 7.

This rearrangement joins TRBV5-4 to TRBJ1-3; D remains ambiguous. The CDR3 runs to 13 residues. From germline, CDR1 is SGHNT and CDR2 YYREEE (reference sequence). Trimming took 4 bases from V and 0 from J, leaving 5 bases between them. The CDR3, as DNA: TGTGCCAGCAGCGTAAGCTCTGGAAACACCATATATTTT. This translates into CASSVSSGNTIYF.

The chain joins TRBV5-8 to TRBJ1-1; D ambiguous. Trimming stripped 4 bases from V and 2 bases from J, with 9 bases between. The CDR3 runs to 13 residues. Germline-derived CDR1 and CDR2 are SGHTS and YDEGEE. The CDR3 DNA reads as TGTGCCAGCAGCATACTTCTAAACACTGAAGCTTTCTTT. Translated, it gives CASSILLNTEAFF.

The CDR3, as DNA: TGTGCCAGCAGTTTATCGGCCGGACCTTCCTACGAGCAGTACTTC. Its translation: CASSLSAGPSYEQYF. This chain joins TRBV27 and TRBJ2-7, with D unclear. In germline, CDR1 is MNHEY, CDR2 SMNVEV (reference sequence). This CDR3 region has 15 residues. V dropped 0 bases and J dropped 1 base, with 10 bases sitting between them.

V is TRBV5-8 and J is TRBJ1-2; D uncertain. Germline V gene lookup returns CDR1 SGHTS and CDR2 YDEGEE. V was pared by 0 bases and J by 4 bases, with 7 bases between. The CDR3 spans 13 residues. The CDR3 DNA reads TGTGCCAGCAGCTTGGTGGGGTTCTATGGCTACACCTTC. This gives the protein CASSLVGFYGYTF. Full variable domain (outside the CDR3, taken from reference TRBV5-8 and TRBJ1-2): EAGVTQSPTHLIKTRGQQATLRCSPISGHTSVYWYQQALGLGLQFLLWYDEGEERNRGNFPPRFSGRQFPNYSSELNVNALELEDSALYLCASSLVGFYGYTFGSGTRLTVV.

The chain uses TRBV5-1 and TRBJ2-2; tentatively, D is TRBD1 (5 bases). The V gene lost 4 bases and the J gene lost 7 bases, with 14 bases spanning the gap. Germline values: CDR1 SGHRS, CDR2 YFSETQ. The CDR3 is 14 residues long. The CDR3 loop reads CASSEGALGGELFF. In nucleotides, the CDR3 is TGCGCCAGCAGCGAAGGGGCGCTGGGCGGGGAGCTGTTTTTT.

The V and J genes are TRBV7-2 and TRBJ2-3; a weak D match, TRBD1 (6 bases). CDR1 and CDR2 from the germline V gene are SGHTA and FQGNSA. This CDR3 has 14 residues. Trimming left V 5 bases short and J 4 bases short, with 13 bases between. The CDR3 nucleotides read TGTGCCAGCAGCATCCGGCCAGGGGCAGATACGCAGTATTTT. It codes for CASSIRPGADTQYF.

Note on this clone: This same CDR3 is encoded by further DNA sequences in the sample. The V and J genes are TRBV6-1 and TRBJ2-7; 13 bases agree with TRBD2. In germline, CDR1 is MNHNS, CDR2 SASEGT. The CDR3 consists of 15 residues. The J segment lost 0 bases and the V segment lost 7 bases, leaving 3 bases of the junction unmatched. CDR3 coding DNA: TGTGCCAGCACGAGGACTAGCGGGAGCTCCTACGAGCAGTACTTC. Translated, it gives CASTRTSGSSYEQYF.

The chain carries TRBV27 and TRBJ2-7, with 8 positions matching TRBD1. The CDR3 has 15 amino acids. Germline loops: CDR1 MNHEY, CDR2 SMNVEV (reference sequence). V lost 6 bases, J lost 3 bases, and 10 bases stayed unmatched. The CDR3 coding sequence is TGTGCCAGCAGCCTGGCAGGGGGCACGAACTACGAGCAGTACTTC. It encodes CASSLAGGTNYEQYF.

J is TRBJ2-2 and V is TRBV4-3; TRBD2 might be the D (6 bases). The CDR3 sequence is 15 residues long. V was cut by 0 bases and J by 5 bases, with 10 bases left in between. The germline V gene encodes CDR1 LGHNA and CDR2 YSLEER. The CDR3 region has the DNA TGCGCCAGCAGCCAAGACGAGGCGGGGACCGGGGAGCTGTTTTTT. Amino acids: CASSQDEAGTGELFF.

CDR3 protein: CASSQPAIQETQYF. The CDR3 nucleotides are TGTGCCAGCAGCCAGCCGGCGATTCAAGAGACCCAGTACTTC. The V gene is TRBV7-2, the J gene TRBJ2-5; no firm D call. CDR3 length: 14 amino acids. V shed 5 bases and J shed 2 bases, with 12 bases lying between them. The germline gives CDR1 SGHTA, CDR2 FQGNSA.

V is TRBV6-5 and J is TRBJ2-1; D may correspond to TRBD1 or TRBD2 (5 bases each). Between the trimmed V and J ends, which lost 2 bases and 10 bases, there was a span of 9 bases. In germline, CDR1 is MNHEY, CDR2 SVGAGI. The CDR3 is 12 amino acids. CDR3 sequence: CASSYRDGEQFF. The CDR3 nucleotides are TGTGCCAGCAGTTACCGGGACGGAGAGCAGTTCTTC.

This sequence joins TRBV29-1 and TRBJ2-1; 7 bases are shared with TRBD1. Germline CDR1 reads SQVTM; CDR2 reads ANQGSEA. The CDR3 has 12 amino acids. V was pared by 7 bases and J by 8 bases, with 8 bases of the junction left unmatched. The CDR3 is CSADPTGDEQFF. CDR3 nucleotide sequence: TGCAGCGCTGACCCTACAGGGGATGAGCAGTTCTTC.

The J gene is TRBJ2-7, the V gene TRBV6-6, with D perhaps matching TRBD2 (5 bases). The V gene's germline CDR1 is MNHNY and CDR2 SVGAGI (reference sequence). The CDR3 runs to 12 residues. Trimming cost V 6 bases and J 5 bases, with 11 bases left between them. CDR3 in DNA: TGTGCCAGCAGGGGAGTTAGTGACGAGCAGTACTTC. It translates to CASRGVSDEQYF.

The chain combines TRBV6-1 with TRBJ2-5; TRBD2 matches 8 bases. V shed 6 bases, J shed 1 base, and the junction held 7 bases outside the gene matches. The CDR3 has 15 amino acids. Germline CDR1 is MNHNS and CDR2 is SASEGT. CDR3 nucleotide sequence: TGTGCCAGCAGGCCACCGGGGGGGCCCCAAGAGACCCAGTACTTC. This gives the protein CASRPPGGPQETQYF.

V usage is TRBV5-4 and J usage is TRBJ2-5; D could derive from TRBD1 or TRBD2 (5 bases each). The CDR3 spans 13 residues. Germline loops: CDR1 SGHNT, CDR2 YYREEE (reference sequence). Between the trimmed V and J ends, which lost 4 bases and 10 bases, there was a span of 17 bases. The CDR3 region is CASSPGTLGIQYF. The CDR3 DNA reads TGTGCCAGCAGCCCCGGGACCTTAGGGATCCAGTACTTC.

This rearrangement joins TRBV9 to TRBJ2-3; D remains unclear. With 2 bases removed from V and 0 bases from J, the gap between germline ends came to 7 bases. The CDR3 consists of 14 residues. CDR1 and CDR2 from the germline V gene are SGDLS and YYNGEE. The CDR3 nucleotides are TGTGCCAGCAGCGTCCTTACTAGCACAGATACGCAGTATTTT. Its protein is CASSVLTSTDTQYF.

This clone was picked up a small number of times. The rearrangement uses TRBV7-3 and TRBJ2-7; D is perhaps TRBD1 (5 bases). Trimming took off 2 bases at V and 6 bases at J, with 8 bases between the two ends. Per the germline V gene, CDR1 is SGHTA and CDR2 is FQGTGA. This CDR3 comprises 12 residues. As DNA, the CDR3 is TGTGCCAGCAGCTTAGGACACGGCGAGCAGTACTTC. Its protein is CASSLGHGEQYF. The full variable domain, with the rest looked up from reference TRBV7-3 and TRBJ2-7, is GAGVSQTPSNKVTEKGKYVELRCDPISGHTALYWYRQSLGQGPEFLIYFQGTGAADDSGLPNDRFFAVRPEGSVSTLKIQRTERGDSAVYLCASSLGHGEQYFGPGTRLTVT.

The chain is built from TRBV25-1 and TRBJ1-2; 8 bases are shared with TRBD1. Trimming took 3 bases from V and 3 from J; bases not matched to a gene: 6. In germline, CDR1 is MGHDK, CDR2 SYGVNS. The CDR3 extends over 15 amino acids. CDR3 nucleotides: TGTGCCAGCAGTGATCGAGGACAGGGAGACTATGGCTACACCTTC. Its protein product is CASSDRGQGDYGYTF.

The chain is built from TRBV6-5 and TRBJ2-5, with a possible D match to TRBD1 (6 bases). The germline CDR1 and CDR2 sequences are MNHEY and SVGAGI. Trimming shortened V by 2 bases and J by 5 bases, and 15 bases separated the two germline ends. The CDR3 sequence is 15 residues long. The CDR3 protein is CASSYRPDSRETQYF. The CDR3 coding sequence is TGTGCCAGCAGTTACCGCCCGGACAGCCGGGAGACCCAGTACTTC.

V and J are TRBV7-8 and TRBJ1-1; D is perhaps TRBD1 (6 bases). CDR1 is SGHVS and CDR2 is FQNEAQ in the germline V gene. Trimming took off 2 bases at V and 4 bases at J, with 14 bases between the two ends. The CDR3 is made up of 15 amino acids. This CDR3 reads CASSLPRGGGTEAFF. DNA of the CDR3: TGTGCCAGCAGCTTACCCCGAGGGGGTGGCACTGAAGCTTTCTTT. The entire variable domain, with the rest obtained from reference TRBV7-8 and TRBJ1-1, is as follows: GAGVSQSPRYKVAKRGQDVALRCDPISGHVSLFWYQQALGQGPEFLTYFQNEAQLDKSGLPSDRFFAERPEGSVSTLKIQRTQQEDSAVYLCASSLPRGGGTEAFFGQGTRLTVV.

The rearrangement links TRBV9 to TRBJ2-3; D is unclear. V lost 3 bases, J lost 0 bases, and 8 bases lay in between. Germline values: CDR1 SGDLS, CDR2 YYNGEE. CDR3 size: 14 residues. CDR3 amino acids: CASSAQQSTDTQYF. The CDR3 nucleotides are TGTGCCAGCAGCGCTCAGCAAAGCACAGATACGCAGTATTTT.

This chain uses TRBV18 with TRBJ2-1; 8 bases fit TRBD2. V lost 4 bases and J lost 3; bases outside the gene matches: 11. The CDR3 totals 17 residues. Germline V CDR1 and CDR2: KGHSH, LQKENI. The CDR3 is CASSQSGSFGGYNEQFF. The CDR3 DNA is TGTGCCAGCTCACAAAGCGGGAGTTTCGGCGGCTACAATGAGCAGTTCTTC.